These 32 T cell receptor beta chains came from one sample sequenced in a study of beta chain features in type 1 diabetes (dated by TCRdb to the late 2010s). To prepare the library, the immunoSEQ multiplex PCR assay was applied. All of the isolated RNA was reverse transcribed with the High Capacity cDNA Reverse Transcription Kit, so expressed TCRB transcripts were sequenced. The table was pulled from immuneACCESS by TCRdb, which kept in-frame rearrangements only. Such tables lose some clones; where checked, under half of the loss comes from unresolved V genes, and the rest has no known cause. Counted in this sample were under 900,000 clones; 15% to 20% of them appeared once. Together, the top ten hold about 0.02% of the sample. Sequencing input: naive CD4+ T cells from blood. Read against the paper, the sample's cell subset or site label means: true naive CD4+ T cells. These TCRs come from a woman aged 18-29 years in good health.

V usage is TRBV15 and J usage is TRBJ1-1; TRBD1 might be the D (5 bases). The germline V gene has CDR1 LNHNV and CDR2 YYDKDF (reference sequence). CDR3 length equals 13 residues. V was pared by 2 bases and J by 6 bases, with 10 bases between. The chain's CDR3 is CATSRSDSAEAFF. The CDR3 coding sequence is TGTGCCACCAGCAGAAGTGACAGCGCTGAAGCTTTCTTT. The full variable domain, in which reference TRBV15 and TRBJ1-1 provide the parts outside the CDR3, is DAMVIQNPRYQVTQFGKPVTLSCSQTLNHNVMYWYQQKSSQAPKLLFHYYDKDFNNEADTPDNFQSRRPNTSFCFLDIRSPGLGDTAMYLCATSRSDSAEAFFGQGTRLTVV.

The CDR3 is CASSLGTSGRHGTGELFF. The CDR3 region has the DNA TGTGCCAGCAGCCTCGGGACTAGCGGGAGACACGGCACCGGGGAGCTGTTTTTT. The chain employs TRBV9 and TRBJ2-2; 14 nucleotides agree with TRBD2. V was clipped by 4 bases and J by 4 bases; unmatched bases: 9. The CDR3 sequence is 18 residues long. The germline V gene encodes CDR1 SGDLS and CDR2 YYNGEE.

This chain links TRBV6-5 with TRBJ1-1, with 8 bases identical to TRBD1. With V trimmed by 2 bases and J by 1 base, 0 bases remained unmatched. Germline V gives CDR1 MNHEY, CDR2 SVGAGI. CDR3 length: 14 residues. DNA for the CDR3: TGTGCCAGCAGTTACCAGGGGGCGAACACTGAAGCTTTCTTT. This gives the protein CASSYQGANTEAFF.

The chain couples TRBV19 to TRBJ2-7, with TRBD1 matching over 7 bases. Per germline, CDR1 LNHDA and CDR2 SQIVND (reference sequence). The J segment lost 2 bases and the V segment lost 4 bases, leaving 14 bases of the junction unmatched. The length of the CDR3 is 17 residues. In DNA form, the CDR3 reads TGTGCCAGTAGTACCCAATTTCGACAGGGCGGCACCTACGAGCAGTACTTC. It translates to CASSTQFRQGGTYEQYF.

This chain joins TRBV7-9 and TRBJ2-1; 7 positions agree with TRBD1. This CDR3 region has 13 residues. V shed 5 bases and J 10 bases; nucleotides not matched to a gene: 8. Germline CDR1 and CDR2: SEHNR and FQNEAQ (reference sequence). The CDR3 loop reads CASSGRLGQEQFF. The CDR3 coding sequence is TGTGCCAGCAGCGGACGACTGGGACAGGAGCAGTTCTTC.

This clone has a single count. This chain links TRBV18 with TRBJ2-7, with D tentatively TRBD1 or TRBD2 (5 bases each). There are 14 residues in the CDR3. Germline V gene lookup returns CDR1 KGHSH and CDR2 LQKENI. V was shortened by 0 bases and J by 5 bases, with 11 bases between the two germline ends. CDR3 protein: CASSPPGTGDEQYF. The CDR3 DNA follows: TGTGCCAGCTCACCACCCGGGACCGGGGACGAGCAGTACTTC.

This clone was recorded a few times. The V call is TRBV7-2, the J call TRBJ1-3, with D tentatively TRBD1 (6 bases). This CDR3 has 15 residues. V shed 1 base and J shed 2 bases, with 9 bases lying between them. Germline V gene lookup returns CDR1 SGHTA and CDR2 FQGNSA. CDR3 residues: CASSLGTVPGNTIYF. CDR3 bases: TGTGCCAGCAGCTTAGGGACAGTCCCTGGAAACACCATATATTTT.

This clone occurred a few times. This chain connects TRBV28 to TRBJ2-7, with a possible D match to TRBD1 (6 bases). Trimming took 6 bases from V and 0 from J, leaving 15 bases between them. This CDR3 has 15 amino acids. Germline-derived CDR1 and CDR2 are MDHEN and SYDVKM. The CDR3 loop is CASSLPGHSSYEQYF. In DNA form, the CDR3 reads TGTGCCAGCAGCCTGCCGGGACATAGCTCCTACGAGCAGTACTTC.

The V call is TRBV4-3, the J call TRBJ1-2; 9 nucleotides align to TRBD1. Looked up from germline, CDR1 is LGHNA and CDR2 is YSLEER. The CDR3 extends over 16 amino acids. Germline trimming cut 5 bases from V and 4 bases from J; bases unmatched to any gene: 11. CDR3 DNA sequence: TGCGCCAGCAGCGCACAAGCGGGACAGGGAGGCTATGGCTACACCTTC. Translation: CASSAQAGQGGYGYTF.

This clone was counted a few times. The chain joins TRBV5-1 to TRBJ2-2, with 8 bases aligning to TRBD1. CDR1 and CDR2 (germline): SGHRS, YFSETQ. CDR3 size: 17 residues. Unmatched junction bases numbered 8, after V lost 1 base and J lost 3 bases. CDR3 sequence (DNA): TGCGCCAGCAGCTTGATCGTGGGGACAGGCGACACCGGGGAGCTGTTTTTT. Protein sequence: CASSLIVGTGDTGELFF. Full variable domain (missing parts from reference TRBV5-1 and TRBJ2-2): KAGVTQTPRYLIKTRGQQVTLSCSPISGHRSVSWYQQTPGQGLQFLFEYFSETQRNKGNFPGRFSGRQFSNSRSEMNVSTLELGDSALYLCASSLIVGTGDTGELFFGEGSRLTVL.

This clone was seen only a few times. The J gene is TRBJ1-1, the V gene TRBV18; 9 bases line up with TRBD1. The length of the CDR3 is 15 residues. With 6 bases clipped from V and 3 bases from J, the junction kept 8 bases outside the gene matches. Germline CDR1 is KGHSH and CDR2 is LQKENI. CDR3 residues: CASSKGQGLDTEAFF. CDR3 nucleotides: TGTGCCAGCTCGAAGGGACAGGGCTTGGACACTGAAGCTTTCTTT.

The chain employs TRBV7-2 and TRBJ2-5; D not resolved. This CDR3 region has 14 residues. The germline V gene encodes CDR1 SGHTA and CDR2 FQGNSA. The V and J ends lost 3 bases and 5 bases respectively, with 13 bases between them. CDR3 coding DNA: TGTGCCAGCAGCTTTCCCCACTCCCAGGAGACCCAGTACTTC. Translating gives CASSFPHSQETQYF.

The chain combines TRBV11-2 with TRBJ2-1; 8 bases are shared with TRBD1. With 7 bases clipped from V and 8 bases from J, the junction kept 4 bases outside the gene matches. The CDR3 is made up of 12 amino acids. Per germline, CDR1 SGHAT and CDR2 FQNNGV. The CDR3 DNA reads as TGTGCCAGCACCAGGGGGCACGATGAGCAGTTCTTC. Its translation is CASTRGHDEQFF.

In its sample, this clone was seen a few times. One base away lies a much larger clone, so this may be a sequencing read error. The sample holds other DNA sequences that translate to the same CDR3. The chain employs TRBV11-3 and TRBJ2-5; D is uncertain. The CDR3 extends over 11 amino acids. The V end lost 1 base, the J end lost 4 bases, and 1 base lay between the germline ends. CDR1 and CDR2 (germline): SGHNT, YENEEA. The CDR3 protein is CASSLGETQYF. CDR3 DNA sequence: TGTGCCAGCAGCTTAGGAGAGACCCAGTACTTC.

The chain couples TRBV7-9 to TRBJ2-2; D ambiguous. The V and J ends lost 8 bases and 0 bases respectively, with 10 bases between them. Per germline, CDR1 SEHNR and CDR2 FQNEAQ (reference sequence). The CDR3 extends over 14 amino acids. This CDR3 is CASFMSSNTGELFF. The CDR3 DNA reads TGTGCCAGCTTCATGAGCTCGAACACCGGGGAGCTGTTTTTT.

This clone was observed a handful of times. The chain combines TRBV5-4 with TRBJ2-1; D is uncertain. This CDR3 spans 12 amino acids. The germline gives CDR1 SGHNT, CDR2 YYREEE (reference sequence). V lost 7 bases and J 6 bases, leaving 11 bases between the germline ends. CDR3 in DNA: TGTGCCAGCTCCGCAGTCTTCAATGAGCAGTTCTTC. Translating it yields CASSAVFNEQFF.

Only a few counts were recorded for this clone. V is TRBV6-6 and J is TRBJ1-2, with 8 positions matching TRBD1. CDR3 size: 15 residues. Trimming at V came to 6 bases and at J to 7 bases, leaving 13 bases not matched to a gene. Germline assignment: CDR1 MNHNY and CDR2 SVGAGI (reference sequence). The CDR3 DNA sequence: TGTGCCAGCAGGCAAGGACAGGGAATGTACGGTGGCTACACCTTC. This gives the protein CASRQGQGMYGGYTF.

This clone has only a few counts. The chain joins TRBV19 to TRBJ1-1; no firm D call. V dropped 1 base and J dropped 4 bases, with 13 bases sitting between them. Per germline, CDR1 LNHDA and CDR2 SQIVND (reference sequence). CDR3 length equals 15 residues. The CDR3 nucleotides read TGTGCCAGTAGTATAGGATGGGGTACGGGCACTGAAGCTTTCTTT. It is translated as CASSIGWGTGTEAFF.

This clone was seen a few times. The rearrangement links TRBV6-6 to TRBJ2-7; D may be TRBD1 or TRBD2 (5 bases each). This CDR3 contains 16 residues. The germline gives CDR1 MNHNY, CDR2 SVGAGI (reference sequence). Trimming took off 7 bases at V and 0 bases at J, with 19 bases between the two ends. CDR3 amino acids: CASKRTAGTVSYEQYF. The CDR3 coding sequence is TGTGCCAGCAAGCGTACCGCCGGGACGGTCTCCTACGAGCAGTACTTC.

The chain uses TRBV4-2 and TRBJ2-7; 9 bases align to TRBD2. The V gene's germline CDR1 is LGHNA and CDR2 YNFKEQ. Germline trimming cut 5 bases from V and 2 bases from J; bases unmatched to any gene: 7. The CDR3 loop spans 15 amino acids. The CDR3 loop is CASSTPLAGTYEQYF. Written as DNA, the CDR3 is TGTGCCAGCAGCACCCCTCTAGCGGGGACCTACGAGCAGTACTTC.

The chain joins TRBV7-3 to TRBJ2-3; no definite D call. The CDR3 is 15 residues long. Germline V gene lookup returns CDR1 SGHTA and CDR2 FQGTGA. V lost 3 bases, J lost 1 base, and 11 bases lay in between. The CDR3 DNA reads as TGTGCCAGCAGCTTGCAGCCGCGAGGCACAGATACGCAGTATTTT. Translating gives CASSLQPRGTDTQYF.

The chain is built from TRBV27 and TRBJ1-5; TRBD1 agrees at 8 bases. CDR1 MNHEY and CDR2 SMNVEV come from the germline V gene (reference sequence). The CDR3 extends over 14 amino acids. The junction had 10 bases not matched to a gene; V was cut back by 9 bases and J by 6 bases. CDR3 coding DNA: TGTGCCAGTGGCCGAGGACAGGGACGTCAGCCCCAGCATTTT. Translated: CASGRGQGRQPQHF.

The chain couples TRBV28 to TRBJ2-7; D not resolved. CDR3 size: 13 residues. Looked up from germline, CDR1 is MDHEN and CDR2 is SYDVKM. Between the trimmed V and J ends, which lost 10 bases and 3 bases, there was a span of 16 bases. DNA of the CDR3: TGTGCCACCCGCCGGACGGCAGTCTACGAGCAGTACTTC. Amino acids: CATRRTAVYEQYF.

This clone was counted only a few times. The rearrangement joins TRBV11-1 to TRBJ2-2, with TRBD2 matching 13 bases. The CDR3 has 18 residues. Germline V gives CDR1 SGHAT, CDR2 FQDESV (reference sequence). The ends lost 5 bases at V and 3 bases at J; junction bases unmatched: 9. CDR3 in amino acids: CASSLTSGRAWDTGELFF. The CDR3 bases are TGTGCCAGCAGCCTAACTAGCGGGAGGGCCTGGGACACCGGGGAGCTGTTTTTT.

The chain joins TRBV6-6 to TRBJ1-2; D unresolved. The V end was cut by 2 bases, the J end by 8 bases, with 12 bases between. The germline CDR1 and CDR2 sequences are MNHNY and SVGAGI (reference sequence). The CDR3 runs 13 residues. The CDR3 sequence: CASSYSFEVGYTF. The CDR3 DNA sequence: TGTGCCAGCAGTTACAGTTTTGAGGTCGGCTACACCTTC.

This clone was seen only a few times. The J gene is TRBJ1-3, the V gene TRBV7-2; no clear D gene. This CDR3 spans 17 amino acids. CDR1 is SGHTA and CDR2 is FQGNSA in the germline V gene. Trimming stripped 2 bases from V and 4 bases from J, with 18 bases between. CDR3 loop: CASSLYFSTAAGNTIYF. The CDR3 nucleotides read TGTGCCAGCAGCTTATACTTCTCGACCGCAGCGGGAAACACCATATATTTT.

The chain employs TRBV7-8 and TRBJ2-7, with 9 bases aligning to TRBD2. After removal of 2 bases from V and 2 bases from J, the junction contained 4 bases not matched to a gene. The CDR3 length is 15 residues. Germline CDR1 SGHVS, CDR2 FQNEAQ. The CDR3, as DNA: TGTGCCAGCAGCTTACCCGTAGCGGGAGCCTACGAGCAGTACTTC. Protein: CASSLPVAGAYEQYF.

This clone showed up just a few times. CDR3 sequence (DNA): TGTGCCAGCAGGGCGACTAGCGGGAAATACAATGAGCAGTTCTTC. Translation: CASRATSGKYNEQFF. This sequence joins TRBV11-2 and TRBJ2-1, with 11 bases aligning to TRBD2. CDR1 is SGHAT and CDR2 is FQNNGV in the germline V gene. The length of the CDR3 is 15 residues. Trimming removed 6 bases from V and 4 bases from J; junction bases left unmatched: 5.

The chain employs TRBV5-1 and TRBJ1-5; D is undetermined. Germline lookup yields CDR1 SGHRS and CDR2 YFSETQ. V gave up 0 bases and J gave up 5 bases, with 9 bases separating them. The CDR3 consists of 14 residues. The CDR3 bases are TGCGCCAGCAGCTTGGGCGGCCTTGATCAGCCCCAGCATTTT. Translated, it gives CASSLGGLDQPQHF.

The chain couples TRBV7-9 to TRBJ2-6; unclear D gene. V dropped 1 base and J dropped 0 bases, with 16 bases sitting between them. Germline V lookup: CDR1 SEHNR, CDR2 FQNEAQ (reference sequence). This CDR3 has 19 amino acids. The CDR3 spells CASSLDGFPMVSGANVLTF. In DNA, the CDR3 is TGTGCCAGCAGCTTAGACGGGTTCCCGATGGTCTCTGGGGCCAACGTCCTGACTTTC. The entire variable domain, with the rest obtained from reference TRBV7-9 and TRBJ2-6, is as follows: DTGVSQNPRHKITKRGQNVTFRCDPISEHNRLYWYRQTLGQGPEFLTYFQNEAQLEKSRLLSDRFSAERPKGSFSTLEIQRTEQGDSAMYLCASSLDGFPMVSGANVLTFGAGSRLTVL.

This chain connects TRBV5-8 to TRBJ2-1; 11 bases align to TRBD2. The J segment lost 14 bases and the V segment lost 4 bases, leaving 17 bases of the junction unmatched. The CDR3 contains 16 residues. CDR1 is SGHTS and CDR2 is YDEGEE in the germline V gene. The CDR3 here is CASSLASGGSGRAKFF. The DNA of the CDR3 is TGTGCCAGCAGCCTGGCCAGCGGTGGTAGCGGGAGGGCGAAGTTCTTC.

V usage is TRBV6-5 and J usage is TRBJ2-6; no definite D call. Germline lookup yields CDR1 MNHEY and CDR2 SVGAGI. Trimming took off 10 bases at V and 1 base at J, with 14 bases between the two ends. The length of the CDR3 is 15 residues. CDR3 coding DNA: TGTGCCACCCAGAGAGACACATCTGGGGCCAACGTCCTGACTTTC. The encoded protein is CATQRDTSGANVLTF.